These 5 T cell receptor beta chains originate from one sample sequenced in a study of blood T cell repertoires in COVID-19. Generated by immunoSEQ multiplex PCR, the TCRdb table keeps only in-frame clones and is missing some. This sample has some 120,000 clones, with 88% found just once. The sample was peripheral blood. These receptors originate from a human donor in a cohort sampled during active COVID-19.

This chain connects TRBV3-1 (or the pseudogene TRBV3-2) to TRBJ1-6; TRBD1 aligns across 9 bases. The CDR3 contains 15 residues. From germline, CDR1 is LGHDT and CDR2 YNNKEL (reference sequence). V was pared by 3 bases and J by 6 bases, with 3 bases of the junction left unmatched. This CDR3 is CASSHRDRANSPLHF. The CDR3 DNA sequence: TGTGCCAGCAGCCATCGGGACAGGGCTAATTCACCCCTCCACTTT.

J is TRBJ2-5 and V is TRBV11-1; 8 positions match TRBD2. The CDR3 length is 15 residues. Germline loops: CDR1 SGHAT, CDR2 FQDESV (reference sequence). The ends lost 3 bases at V and 5 bases at J; junction bases unmatched: 8. CDR3 loop: CASSFRSGAWETQYF. CDR3 nucleotide sequence: TGTGCCAGCAGCTTCCGTAGCGGGGCGTGGGAGACCCAGTACTTC. Looking up the rest from reference TRBV11-1 and TRBJ2-5 gives the full variable domain: EAEVAQSPRYKITEKSQAVAFWCDPISGHATLYWYRQILGQGPELLVQFQDESVVDDSQLPKDRFSAERLKGVDSTLKIQPAELGDSAMYLCASSFRSGAWETQYFGPGTRLLVL.

V and J are TRBV4-1 and TRBJ2-3; 7 nucleotides line up with TRBD2. CDR1 is MGHRA, CDR2 YSYEKL, per germline. The CDR3 spans 14 residues. The V and J ends lost 1 base and 5 bases, in that order; junction bases with no gene match: 3. The CDR3: CASSQVSGGDTQYF. The CDR3 DNA reads TGCGCCAGCAGCCAAGTTTCGGGGGGAGATACGCAGTATTTT.

The chain links TRBV20-1 to TRBJ1-1, with a weak D call TRBD1 (5 bases). V lost 3 bases to trimming and J lost 3 bases, with 8 bases between them. There are 12 residues in the CDR3. Per the germline V gene, CDR1 is DFQATT and CDR2 is SNEGSKA (reference sequence). CDR3 in DNA: TGCAGTGCTAGTACGGGGGACACTGAAGCTTTCTTT. Translated: CSASTGDTEAFF.

The chain combines TRBV7-6 with TRBJ2-2; TRBD2 agrees at 9 bases. Germline V gene data show CDR1 as SGHVS and CDR2 as FNYEAQ. With V trimmed by 2 bases and J by 3 bases, 7 bases remained unmatched. The CDR3 totals 17 residues. In nucleotides, the CDR3 is TGTGCCAGCAGCTTAATAGCGGGGGACGATTACACCGGGGAGCTGTTTTTT. Residues: CASSLIAGDDYTGELFF.